This T cell receptor (beta chain) derives from a study of a mutant IDH1 vaccine in newly diagnosed glioma. Whole-study context: In some groups vaccination began 4-6 weeks post-radiotherapy; others received it with temozolomide.

Germline CDR1 and CDR2: LNHDA and SQIVND (reference sequence). Between the trimmed V and J ends, which lost 1 base and 11 bases, there was a span of 14 bases. The CDR3 sequence is 13 residues long. Notes on the study in general: Seemingly, top peripheral T cell clonotype changes bore no relation to pseudoprogression.

Regarding time point: week 47, end of study. Each dose delivered 300 ug of mutant IDH1 20-mer peptide subcutaneously with imiquimod. Eight vaccine doses were administered to patients at weeks 1, 3, 5, 7, 11, 15, 19 and 23. Each tumor in the donors was a new WHO grade 3 or 4 astrocytoma, IDH1-mutant and ATRX-lost. The data were produced by immunoSEQ multiplex PCR, yet TCRdb's version contains in-frame clones alone and is incomplete. The sample includes around 100,000 clones, roughly 89% of them seen just once. A note on this clone: Antigen: not known.

Specimen: PBMCs, collected from a glioma patient whose treatment included an IDH1 peptide vaccine. The TCR originated in a woman aged 50 to 60 with glioma. The J gene is TRBJ1-1, the V gene TRBV19, with a tentative D call TRBD1 (5 bases). CDR3 in DNA: TGTGCCAGTAGTATAGTACCGGGGGAGGCGGCTTTCTTT. It yields the protein CASSIVPGEAAFF.